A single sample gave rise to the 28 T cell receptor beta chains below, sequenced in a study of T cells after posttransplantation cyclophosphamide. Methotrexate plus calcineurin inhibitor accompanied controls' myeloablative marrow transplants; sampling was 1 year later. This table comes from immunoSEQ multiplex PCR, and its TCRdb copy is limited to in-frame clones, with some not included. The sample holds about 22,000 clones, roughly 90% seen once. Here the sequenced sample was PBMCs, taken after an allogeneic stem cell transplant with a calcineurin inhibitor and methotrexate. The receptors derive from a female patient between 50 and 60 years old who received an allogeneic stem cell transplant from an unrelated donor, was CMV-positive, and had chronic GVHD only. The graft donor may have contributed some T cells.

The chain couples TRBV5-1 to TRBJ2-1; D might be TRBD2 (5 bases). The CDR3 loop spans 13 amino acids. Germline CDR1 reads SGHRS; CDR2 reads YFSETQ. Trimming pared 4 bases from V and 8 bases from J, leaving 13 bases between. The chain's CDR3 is CASSVPLADEQFF. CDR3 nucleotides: TGCGCCAGCAGCGTGCCCCTAGCTGATGAGCAGTTCTTC.

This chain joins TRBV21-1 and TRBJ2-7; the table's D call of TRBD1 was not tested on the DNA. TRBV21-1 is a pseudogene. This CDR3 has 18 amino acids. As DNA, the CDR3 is TGTGCCAGCAGCAGAACCGGGACAGGGGTCAAGAGCTCCTACGAGCAGTACTTC. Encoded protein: CASSRTGTGVKSSYEQYF.

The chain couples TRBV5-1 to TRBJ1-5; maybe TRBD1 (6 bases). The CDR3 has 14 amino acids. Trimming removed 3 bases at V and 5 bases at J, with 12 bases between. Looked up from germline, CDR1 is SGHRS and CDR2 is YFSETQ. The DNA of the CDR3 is TGCGCCAGCAGCTACGGGGGGCGAGATCAGCCCCAGCATTTT. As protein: CASSYGGRDQPQHF.

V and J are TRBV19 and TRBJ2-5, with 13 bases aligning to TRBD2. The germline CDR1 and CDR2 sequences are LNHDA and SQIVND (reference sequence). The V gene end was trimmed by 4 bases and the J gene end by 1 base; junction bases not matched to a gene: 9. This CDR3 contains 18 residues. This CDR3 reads CASSTLGTSGMGQETQYF. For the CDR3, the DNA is TGTGCCAGTAGTACCCTCGGGACTAGCGGGATGGGCCAAGAGACCCAGTACTTC.

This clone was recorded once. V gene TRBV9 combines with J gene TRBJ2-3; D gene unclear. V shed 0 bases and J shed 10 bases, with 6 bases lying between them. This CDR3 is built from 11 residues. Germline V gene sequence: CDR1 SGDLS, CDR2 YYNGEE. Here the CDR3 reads CASSVGGAQYF. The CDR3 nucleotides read TGTGCCAGCAGCGTAGGAGGCGCGCAGTATTTT.

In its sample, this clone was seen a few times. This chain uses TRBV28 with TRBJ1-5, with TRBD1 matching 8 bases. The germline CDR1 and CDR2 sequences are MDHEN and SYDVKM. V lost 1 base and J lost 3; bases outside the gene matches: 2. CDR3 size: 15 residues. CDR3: CASSLLDRDNQPQHF. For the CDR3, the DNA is TGTGCCAGCAGTTTATTGGACAGGGACAATCAGCCCCAGCATTTT.

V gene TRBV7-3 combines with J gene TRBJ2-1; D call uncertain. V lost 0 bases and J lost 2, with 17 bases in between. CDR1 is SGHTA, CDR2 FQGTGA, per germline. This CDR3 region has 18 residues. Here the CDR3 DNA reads TGTGCCAGCAGCTTAACTGCCCTTGATTTGAGCCCCTACAATGAGCAGTTCTTC. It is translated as CASSLTALDLSPYNEQFF.

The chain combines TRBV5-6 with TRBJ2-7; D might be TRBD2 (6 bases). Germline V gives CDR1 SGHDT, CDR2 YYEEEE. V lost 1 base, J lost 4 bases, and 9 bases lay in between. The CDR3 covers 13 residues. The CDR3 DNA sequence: TGTGCCAGCAGCTTGAAAGGGAGGTACGAGCAGTACTTC. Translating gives CASSLKGRYEQYF.

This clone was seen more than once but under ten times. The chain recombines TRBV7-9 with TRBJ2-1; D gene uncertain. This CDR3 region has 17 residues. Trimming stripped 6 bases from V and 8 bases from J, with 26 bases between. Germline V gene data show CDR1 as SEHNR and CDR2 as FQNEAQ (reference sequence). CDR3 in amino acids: CASSSTRVFSSSDEQFF. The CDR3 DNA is TGTGCCAGCAGTTCTACCCGGGTCTTCTCGTCATCGGATGAGCAGTTCTTC.

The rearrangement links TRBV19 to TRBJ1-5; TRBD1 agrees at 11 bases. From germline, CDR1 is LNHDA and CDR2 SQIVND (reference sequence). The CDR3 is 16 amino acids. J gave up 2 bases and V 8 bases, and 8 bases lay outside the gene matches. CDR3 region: CASLGQGGSGNQPQHF. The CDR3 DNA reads TGTGCCAGTTTGGGACAGGGGGGAAGTGGCAATCAGCCCCAGCATTTT.

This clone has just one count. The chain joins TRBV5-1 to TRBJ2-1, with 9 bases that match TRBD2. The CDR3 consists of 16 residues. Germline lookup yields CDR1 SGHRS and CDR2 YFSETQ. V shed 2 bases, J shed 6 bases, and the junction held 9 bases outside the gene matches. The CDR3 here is CASSFSRSGRSNEQFF. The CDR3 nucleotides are TGCGCCAGCAGCTTCTCCCGTAGCGGGAGAAGCAATGAGCAGTTCTTC.

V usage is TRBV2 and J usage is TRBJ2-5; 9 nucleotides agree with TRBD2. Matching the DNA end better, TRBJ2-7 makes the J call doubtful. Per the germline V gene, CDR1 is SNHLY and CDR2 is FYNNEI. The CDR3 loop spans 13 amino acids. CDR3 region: CASNAGGPYEQYF. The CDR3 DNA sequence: TGTGCCAGCAATGCGGGAGGGCCCTACGAGCAGTACTTC.

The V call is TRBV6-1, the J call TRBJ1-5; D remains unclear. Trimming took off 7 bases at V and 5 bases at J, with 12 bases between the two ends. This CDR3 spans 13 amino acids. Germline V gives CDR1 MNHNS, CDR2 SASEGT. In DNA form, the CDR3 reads TGTGCCAGCAATCCCCCTCCCCATCAGCCCCAGCATTTT. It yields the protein CASNPPPHQPQHF.

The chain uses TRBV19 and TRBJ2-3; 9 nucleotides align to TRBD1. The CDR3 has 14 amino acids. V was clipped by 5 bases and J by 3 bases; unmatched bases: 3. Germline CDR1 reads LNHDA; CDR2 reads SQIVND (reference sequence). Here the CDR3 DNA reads TGTGCCAGTAGTCAAGGACAGGGGACAGATACGCAGTATTTT. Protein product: CASSQGQGTDTQYF.

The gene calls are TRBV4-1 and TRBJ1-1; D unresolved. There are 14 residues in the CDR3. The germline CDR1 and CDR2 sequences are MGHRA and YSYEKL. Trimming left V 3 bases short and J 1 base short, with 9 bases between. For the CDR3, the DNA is TGCGCCAGCAGCCACCGAGGCGAGAACACTGAAGCTTTCTTT. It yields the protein CASSHRGENTEAFF.

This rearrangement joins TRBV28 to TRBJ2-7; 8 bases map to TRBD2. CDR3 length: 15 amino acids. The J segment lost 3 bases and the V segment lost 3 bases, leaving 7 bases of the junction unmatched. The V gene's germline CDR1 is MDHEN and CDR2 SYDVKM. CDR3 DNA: TGTGCCAGCAGTTTGTCGGGGGGGTCGGGCTACGAGCAGTACTTC. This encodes CASSLSGGSGYEQYF.

The CDR3 reads CASSLPEYNSPLHF. The CDR3 DNA sequence: TGTGCCAGCAGCTTGCCAGAATATAATTCACCCCTCCACTTT. The chain has TRBV5-6 and TRBJ1-6, with D unresolved. Trimming shortened V by 1 base and J by 4 bases, and 6 bases separated the two germline ends. In germline, CDR1 is SGHDT, CDR2 YYEEEE. The CDR3 is 14 amino acids.

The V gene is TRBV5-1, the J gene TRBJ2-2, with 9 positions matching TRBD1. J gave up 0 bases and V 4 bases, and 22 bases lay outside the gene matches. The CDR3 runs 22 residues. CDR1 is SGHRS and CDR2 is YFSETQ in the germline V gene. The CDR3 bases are TGCGCCAGCAGCCCATTGGGGGGGACAGGGAGGGAGACAAGATCGAACACCGGGGAGCTGTTTTTT. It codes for CASSPLGGTGRETRSNTGELFF. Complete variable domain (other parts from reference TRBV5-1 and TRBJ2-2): KAGVTQTPRYLIKTRGQQVTLSCSPISGHRSVSWYQQTPGQGLQFLFEYFSETQRNKGNFPGRFSGRQFSNSRSEMNVSTLELGDSALYLCASSPLGGTGRETRSNTGELFFGEGSRLTVL.

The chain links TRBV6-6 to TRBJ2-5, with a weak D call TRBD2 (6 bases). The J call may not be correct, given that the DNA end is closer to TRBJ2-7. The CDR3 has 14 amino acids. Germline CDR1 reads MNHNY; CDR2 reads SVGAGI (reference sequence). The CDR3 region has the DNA TGTGCCAGCAGTCCGCGACGGGAGACCTACGAGCAGTACTTC. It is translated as CASSPRRETYEQYF.

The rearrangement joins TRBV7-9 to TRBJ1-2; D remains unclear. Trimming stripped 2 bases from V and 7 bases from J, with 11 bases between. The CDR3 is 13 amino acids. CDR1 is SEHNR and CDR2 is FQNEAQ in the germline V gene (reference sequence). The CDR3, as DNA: TGTGCCAGCAGCTTAAGCGTCGATGTTGGCTACACCTTC. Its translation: CASSLSVDVGYTF.

The CDR3 bases are TGTGCCAGCAGTTTAAATTTTTTCTGGAGACAGGGTGTCTACGAGCAGTACTTC. This encodes CASSLNFFWRQGVYEQYF. The chain employs TRBV28 and TRBJ2-7; 7 bases fit TRBD1. Germline trimming cut 2 bases from V and 3 bases from J; bases unmatched to any gene: 16. Germline V gives CDR1 MDHEN, CDR2 SYDVKM. The CDR3 is made up of 18 amino acids.

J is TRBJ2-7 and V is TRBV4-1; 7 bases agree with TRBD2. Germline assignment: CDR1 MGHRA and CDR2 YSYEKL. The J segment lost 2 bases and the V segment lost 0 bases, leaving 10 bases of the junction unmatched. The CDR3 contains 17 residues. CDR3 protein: CASSQDPVREGPYEQYF. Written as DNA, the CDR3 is TGCGCCAGCAGCCAAGATCCCGTGAGGGAGGGCCCCTACGAGCAGTACTTC.

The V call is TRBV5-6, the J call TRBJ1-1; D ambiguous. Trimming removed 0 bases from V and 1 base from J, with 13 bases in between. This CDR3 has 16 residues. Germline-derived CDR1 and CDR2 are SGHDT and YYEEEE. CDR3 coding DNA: TGTGCCAGCAGCTTGGGCAGGCGAAACCGGAACACTGAAGCTTTCTTT. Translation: CASSLGRRNRNTEAFF. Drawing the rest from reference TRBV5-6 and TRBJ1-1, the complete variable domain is DAGVTQSPTHLIKTRGQQVTLRCSPKSGHDTVSWYQQALGQGPQFIFQYYEEEERQRGNFPDRFSGHQFPNYSSELNVNALLLGDSALYLCASSLGRRNRNTEAFFGQGTRLTVV.

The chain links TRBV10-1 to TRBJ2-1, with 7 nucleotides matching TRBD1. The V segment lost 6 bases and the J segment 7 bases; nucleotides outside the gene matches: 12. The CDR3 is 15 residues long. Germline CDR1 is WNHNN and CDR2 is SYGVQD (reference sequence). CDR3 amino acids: CASRPPATGFNEQFF. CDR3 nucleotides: TGCGCCAGCAGACCCCCTGCGACAGGGTTTAATGAGCAGTTCTTC.

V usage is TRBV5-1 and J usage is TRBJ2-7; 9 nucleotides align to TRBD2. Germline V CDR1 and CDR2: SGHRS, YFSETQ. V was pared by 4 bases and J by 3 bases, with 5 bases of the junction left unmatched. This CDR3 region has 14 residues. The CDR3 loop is CASSASGTIYEQYF. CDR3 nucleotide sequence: TGCGCCAGCAGCGCTAGCGGGACCATCTACGAGCAGTACTTC.

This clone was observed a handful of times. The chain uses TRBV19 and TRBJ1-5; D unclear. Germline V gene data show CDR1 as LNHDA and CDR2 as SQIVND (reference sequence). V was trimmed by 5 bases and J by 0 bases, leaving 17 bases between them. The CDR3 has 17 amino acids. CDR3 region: CASSGLLVRHSNQPQHF. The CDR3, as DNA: TGTGCCAGTAGTGGATTGTTGGTCAGGCATAGCAATCAGCCCCAGCATTTT.

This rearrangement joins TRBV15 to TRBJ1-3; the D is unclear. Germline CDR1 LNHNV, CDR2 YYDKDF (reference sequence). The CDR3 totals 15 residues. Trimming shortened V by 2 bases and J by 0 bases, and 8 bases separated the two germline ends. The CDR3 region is CATSRNRYSGNTIYF. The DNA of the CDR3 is TGTGCCACCAGCAGAAACAGATACTCTGGAAACACCATATATTTT. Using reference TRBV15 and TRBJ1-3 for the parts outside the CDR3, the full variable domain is DAMVIQNPRYQVTQFGKPVTLSCSQTLNHNVMYWYQQKSSQAPKLLFHYYDKDFNNEADTPDNFQSRRPNTSFCFLDIRSPGLGDTAMYLCATSRNRYSGNTIYFGEGSWLTVV.

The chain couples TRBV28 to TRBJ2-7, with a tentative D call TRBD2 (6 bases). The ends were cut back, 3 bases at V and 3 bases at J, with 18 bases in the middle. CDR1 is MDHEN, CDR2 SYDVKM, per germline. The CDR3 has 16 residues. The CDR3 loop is CASSFFGSGVGYEQYF. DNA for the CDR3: TGTGCCAGCAGTTTTTTCGGGTCGGGAGTTGGCTACGAGCAGTACTTC.